This T cell receptor (beta chain) comes out of a study of OX40 agonist ivuxolimab in advanced cancers. Context from the whole study: Ivuxolimab, which targeted the costimulatory receptor OX40 (CD134), was an agonistic, fully human IgG2 monoclonal antibody. Intravenous ivuxolimab was administered to patients every 2 weeks at six dose levels: 0.01, 0.1, 0.3, 1.5, 3 and 10 mg/kg. Among the roughly 50 dose-escalation patients, about 20 had hepatocellular carcinoma, about 15 melanoma, 9 renal cell carcinoma and 9 head and neck cancer. In the dose-escalation cohort, nearly 85% of patients were male, and the mean age was 60 years with a range of about 20 to 80. Prior anti-PD-1, anti-PD-L1 or anti-CTLA-4 therapy was permitted, and about 40% of dose-escalation patients had received checkpoint inhibitors. Partial responses were achieved by three dose-escalation patients, of whom one had hepatocellular carcinoma and two had cutaneous melanoma. Peripheral TCRbeta sequencing was intended to test whether TCR sequence diversity was altered and clonal T-cell expansion was caused by ivuxolimab. The paper reports the monotherapy dose-escalation portion (N = 52 patients) of the phase I ivuxolimab trial.

For sequencing of the TCRbeta CDR3 region, genomic DNA was extracted from the sorted cells. The immunoSEQ Assay was used to sequence the TCRbeta CDR3 regions. The immuneACCESS repertoire file appears here via TCRdb, limited to in-frame rearrangements. These files lack a portion of the clones; in checked studies, under half of the deficit traces to unresolved V genes, and the cause of the others is not known. The sample data list tens of thousands of clones, and roughly 93% of these were observed just once. The ten top clones hold more than 15% of the sample. The CDR3 numbers 15 residues from cysteine through phenylalanine. Kept here is only the CDR3 DNA, which spans 45 bases and is read in frame from base 1. The germline V gene provides CDR1 MDHEN and CDR2 SYDVKM. Clipping removes 2 bases from V and 7 bases from J, with 7 as the unmatched junction base count. Broader findings and caveats from the paper: In the 0.1-3.0 mg/kg groups, partial responders were among the patients with the lowest normalized peripheral clonal expansion, particularly in CD8+ T cells. After ivuxolimab, more expanded clones were found on average in CD8+ T cells than in CD4+ T cells. Low levels of normalized T-cell clonal expansion were also seen in some patients who did not respond. At doses from 0.1 to 3.0 mg/kg, clonal expansion was seen in both CD4+ and CD8+ blood T cells between baseline and week 6. Which antigens the clonally expanded peripheral T cells were specific for was not determined.

To note about this clone: Its antigen is still unknown. Base qualities are not at hand, and no much larger clone is one base apart.

Patients with autoimmune disease history or receiving systemic immunosuppression were excluded from the trial. In every dose cohort, peripheral blood was drawn for TCR sequencing at baseline, cycle 4 day 1, and cycle 7 day 1. Samples were obtained from an open-label, multicenter, first-in-human phase I dose-escalation trial of ivuxolimab. Adults with locally advanced or metastatic head and neck squamous cell, hepatocellular, melanoma or renal cell carcinoma were enrolled in the trial. Before TCR sequencing, CD4+ T cells and CD8+ T cells were sorted from peripheral blood as separate populations. The sequence derives from an adult with an advanced solid tumor such as melanoma, head and neck, liver or kidney cancer. This chain joins TRBV28 to TRBJ2-7, with 11 bases aligning to TRBD2. Sequencing used CD4+ or CD8+ T cells sorted from blood, obtained in a trial of the OX40 agonist ivuxolimab. CDR3 protein: CASSLEGTSGPEQYF. The sequence in DNA is TGTGCCAGCAGTTTAGAAGGGACTAGCGGTCCTGAGCAGTACTTC. With the rest looked up from the reference TRBV28 and TRBJ2-7 genes rather than sequenced, the full variable domain is DVKVTQSSRYLVKRTGEKVFLECVQDMDHENMFWYRQDPGLGLRLIYFSYDVKMKEKGDIPEGYSVSREKKERFSLILESASTNQTSMYLCASSLEGTSGPEQYFGPGTRLTVT.